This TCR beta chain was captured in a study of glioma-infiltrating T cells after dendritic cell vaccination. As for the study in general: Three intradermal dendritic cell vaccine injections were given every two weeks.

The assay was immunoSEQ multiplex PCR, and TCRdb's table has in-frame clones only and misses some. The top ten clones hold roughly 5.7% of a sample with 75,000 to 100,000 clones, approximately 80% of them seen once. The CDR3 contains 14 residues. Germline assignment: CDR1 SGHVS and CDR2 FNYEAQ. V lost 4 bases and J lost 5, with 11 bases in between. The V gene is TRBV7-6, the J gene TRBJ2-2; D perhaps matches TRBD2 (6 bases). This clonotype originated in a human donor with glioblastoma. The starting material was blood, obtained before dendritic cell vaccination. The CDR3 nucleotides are TGTGCCAGCAGCTCCTTACTAGCAACCGGGGAGCTGTTTTTT. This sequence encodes CASSSLLATGELFF.